The present TCR beta chain was sequenced within a study of T cell changes during pregnancy in multiple sclerosis. Germline V gene data show CDR1 as SGHDT and CDR2 as YYEEEE. CDR3 size: 14 residues. Assay used: immunoSEQ multiplex PCR; TCRdb lists only in-frame clones, some missing. The table lists around 28,000 clones, 90% of them singletons. The material sequenced was CD8+ T cells from peripheral blood mononuclear cells, taken in the second trimester of pregnancy. The source is a female donor with multiple sclerosis, enrolled in a pregnancy study. The chain combines TRBV5-6 with TRBJ2-5; 9 nucleotides match TRBD1. The J call may be incorrect, as the DNA end agrees better with TRBJ2-7. The CDR3 region is CASSFGTGTYEQYF. As DNA, the CDR3 is TGTGCCAGCAGCTTTGGGACAGGGACTTACGAGCAGTACTTC.